The source of this T cell receptor (beta chain) is a study of shared clonotypes between healthy human individuals (dated by TCRdb to 2018 to 2020). As for the study more broadly: The cohort included three men and a couple of women between 18 and 49 years of age. Blood TCR repertoires of four to six healthy adults were deeply sequenced to estimate repertoire size and the extent of clonotype sharing between individuals. Different laboratories and diverse techniques were used to prepare libraries and sequence TCR repertoires, to increase sequencing depth and limit assay-specific biases. Between about 0.8 and 8.9 billion PBMCs per donor were obtained by leukapheresis. For each donor, three plates each were used for CD4 naive and CD4 memory, two plates were used for CD8 naive, and one plate was used for CD8 memory.

CDR1 and CDR2 (LNHDA, SQIVND) derive from the germline V gene (reference sequence). Unmatched junction bases come to 9, with V trimmed by 5 bases and J by 8 bases. The cysteine opens and the phenylalanine closes a CDR3 of 15 amino acids. Left in the record is the CDR3 DNA by itself, 45 bases read in frame from the first base. The donors were healthy, HIV-negative adults with no recently reported acute infections or vaccinations. Only Caucasian adults living in Nashville, Tennessee, USA were represented among the donors. CD4+ T cells were enriched by magnetic negative selection; naive cells were then positively selected on CD45RA, and the negative fraction formed the memory subset. Blood was collected by leukapheresis, and PBMCs were isolated by Ficoll-Histopaque density gradient centrifugation and then cryopreserved in liquid nitrogen vapor phase. Purity and quantity of every magnetically sorted T cell population were checked by analytical flow cytometry. Genomic DNA was isolated from each sorted fraction and quantified by UV absorbance on a Nanodrop 2000c.

Broad study findings and their caveats: Because the study included a small number of donors, the genetic and exposure-history diversity represented was limited. Even with the large sequencing depth, rarefaction of the sorted-subset datasets indicated that sequencing was incomplete. Larger estimated clonotype richness was generally found for naive subsets than for memory subsets. Sampling was restricted to blood, and TCR repertoires in tissues likely differ from the TCR repertoires found in blood. About 5% of naive CD4, 3.5% of naive CD8, roughly 2.4% of memory CD4, and roughly 0.4% of memory CD8 clonotypes were shared across several donors. Compared with non-shared clonotypes, the clonotypes found in all four sorted-subset donors had higher generation probabilities. Pairwise subsampling indicated that sequencing depth was expected to affect the degree of clonotype sharing among donors.

Using the deep immunoSEQ assay, multiplex PCR amplified TCR CDR3 regions from genomic DNA. Extracted genomic DNA from each cell subset was distributed evenly across all wells of several immunoSEQ 96-well plates, and each plate was treated as a replicate. Each replicate PCR for sorted subsets received roughly 0.2 ug genomic DNA, equal to roughly 30,000 T cell genomes. Purified libraries were measured with a Qubit 3.0 fluorometer, size-checked on a Bioanalyzer 2100, and measured again with the KAPA Library Quantification kit. Every immunoSEQ 96-well plate was sequenced on a dedicated single-read 150-cycle Illumina NextSeq 550 flow cell. Under the source paper's analysis protocol: Because only junctional sequences without quality scores were contained in the immunoSEQ output, filtering matching that applied to full-length reads could not be performed. Sequences were annotated with PyIR, a Python wrapper for IgBLAST v1.9, and V/J genes and CDR3 were assigned using IMGT germline references. Reads with weak V/J assignments (E-value above 1e-6), missing CDR3, stop codons, out-of-frame junctions, or ambiguous translated residues were removed. V3J clonotypes were defined by identical inferred V gene, J gene, and CDR3 amino acid sequence. Percentage overlap between repertoires was computed as shared unique clonotypes divided by the size of the smaller repertoire. Richness of each repertoire was evaluated using RTK rarefaction, the Chao1 estimator, and Recon v2.1 estimates of unobserved clonotypes. Generation probabilities for all TCRbeta clonotypes obtained by the gDNA method from four donors were computed using OLGA. This immuneACCESS table, as held by TCRdb, lists in-frame sequences with V and J called but not all clones. Of the missing ones, under half trace to an unresolved V gene in checked studies; the others have no known cause. Clone size and V and J calls were adopted from that table, with D and trimming inferred from the DNA. This sample gives about 680,000 clones in total; approximately 74% of them show up just once. The ten largest clones take up approximately 1.6% of the sample.

Concerning this clone itself: Its antigen specificity is not known. No base qualities exist here, and no much larger clone lies one base off it.

The chain links TRBV19 with TRBJ2-4, with 10 middle bases fitting TRBD2. This receptor was taken from a woman aged 25-40 years in good health. Sequencing was performed on memory CD4+ T cells sorted from blood. Read against the paper, the sample's cell subset or site label means: CD45RA-negative fraction. The base sequence is TGTGCCAGTAGTGGACTAGCGGTTGGGCAGGACATTCAGTACTTC. It is translated as CASSGLAVGQDIQYF.